This T cell receptor (beta chain) came from a study of blood T cell repertoires in COVID-19. Study context: The samples span acute and convalescent COVID-19 from the United States, Italy and Spain. From T cells, B-cell-depleted T cells, or PBMCs came the material, which was cDNA or gDNA.

Here immunoSEQ multiplex PCR was the method, and the copy in TCRdb shows in-frame clones only, minus some. The table lists around 140,000 clones, around 89% of them singletons. This CDR3 contains 12 residues. Trimming removed 7 bases from V and 7 bases from J, with 12 bases in between. In germline, CDR1 is KGHDR, CDR2 SFDVKD. In Seattle, patients joined the study during active infection and were tracked longitudinally. The chain employs TRBV24-1 and TRBJ1-2; a weak D match, TRBD1 (6 bases). The sequencing sample was made of peripheral blood. This TCR derives from a man between 18 and 35 years old with COVID-19, enrolled during active disease. The DNA for the CDR3 is TGTGCCACCAGCCAAGGGGGAATTGGCTACACCTTC. Translating it yields CATSQGGIGYTF.